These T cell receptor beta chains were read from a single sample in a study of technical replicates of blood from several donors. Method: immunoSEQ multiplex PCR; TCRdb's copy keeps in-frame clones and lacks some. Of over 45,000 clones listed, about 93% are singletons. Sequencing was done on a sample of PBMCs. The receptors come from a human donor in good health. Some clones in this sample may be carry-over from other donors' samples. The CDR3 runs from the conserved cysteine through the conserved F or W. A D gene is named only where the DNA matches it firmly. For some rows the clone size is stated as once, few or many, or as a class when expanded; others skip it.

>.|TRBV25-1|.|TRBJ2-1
TGTGCCAGCAGTGAATATGGGTCCACGGGGCAGTTCTTC
CASSEYGSTGQFF
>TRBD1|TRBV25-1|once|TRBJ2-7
TGTGCCAGCAGTGAATCTGGGACAGGGAACCTTTACGAGCAGTACTTC
CASSESGTGNLYEQYF
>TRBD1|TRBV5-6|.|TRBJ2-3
TGTGCCAGCAGCCGACCGGGACAGGGAGCAGATACGCAGTATTTT
CASSRPGQGADTQYF
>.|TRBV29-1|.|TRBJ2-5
TGCAGCGTGGGGGGAGTGGGACAAGAGACCCAGTACTTC
CSVGGVGQETQYF
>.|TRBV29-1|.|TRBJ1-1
TGCACCACCTCGGACACTGAAGCTTTCTTT
CTTSDTEAFF
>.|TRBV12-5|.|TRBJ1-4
TGTGCTAGTGGTCTCCGGGACACCCCTGAAAAACTGTTTTTT
CASGLRDTPEKLFF
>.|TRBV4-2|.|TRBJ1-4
TGTGCCAGCAGCCAAGAGGGCAAAAAACTGTTTTTT
CASSQEGKKLFF
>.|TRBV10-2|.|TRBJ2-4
TGCGCCAGCAGTACTAGTGCGGACATTCAGTACTTC
CASSTSADIQYF
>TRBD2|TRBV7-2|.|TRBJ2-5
TGTGCCAGCAGCTCAACTAGCGGGGCCCCGCGGGGGACCCAGTACTTC
CASSSTSGAPRGTQYF
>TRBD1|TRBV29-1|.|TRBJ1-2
TGCAGCGTGACAGGGGACAGTGGCTACACCTTC
CSVTGDSGYTF
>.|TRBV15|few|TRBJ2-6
TGTGCCACCGCTGAGGGGGAAGCTGGGGCCAACGTCCTGACTTTC
CATAEGEAGANVLTF
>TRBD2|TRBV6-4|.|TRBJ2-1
TGTGCCAGCAGTGACTCCCCGGCGGGAGGTCTCAATGAGCAGTTCTTC
CASSDSPAGGLNEQFF
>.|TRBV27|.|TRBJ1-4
TGTGCCAGCAGTTTATCCCCCCCAAGACAGATTAATGAAAAACTGTTTTTT
CASSLSPPRQINEKLFF
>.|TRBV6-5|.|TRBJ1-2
TGTGCCAGCAGTTTACAGGCGAACTATGGCTACACCTTC
CASSLQANYGYTF
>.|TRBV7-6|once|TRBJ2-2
TGTGCCAGCAGCTCCGAGGGGGGGACCCTGGCAGGGGAGCTGTTTTTT
CASSSEGGTLAGELFF
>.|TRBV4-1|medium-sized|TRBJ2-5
TGCGCCAGCAGCCAAGTTACTAGCAGCTCAGAGACCCAGTACTTC
CASSQVTSSSETQYF
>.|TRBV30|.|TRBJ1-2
TGTGCCTGGAGTACGGGTAACTATGGCTACACCTTC
CAWSTGNYGYTF
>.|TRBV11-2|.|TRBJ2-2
TGTGCCAGCAGCCCCGGGCCAGCCGGGGGCACCGGGGAGCTGTTTTTT
CASSPGPAGGTGELFF
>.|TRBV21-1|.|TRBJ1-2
TGTGCCAGCAATCCAAGCAGGTTCGGTGGCTACACCTTC
CASNPSRFGGYTF
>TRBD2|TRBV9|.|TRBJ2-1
TGTGCCAGCAGCTCCCGGGGTGCGGGGGGGCCTTTAAATGAGCAGTTCTTC
CASSSRGAGGPLNEQFF
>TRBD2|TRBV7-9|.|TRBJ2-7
TGTGCCAGCAGTCCTAGCGGGAGCTACGAGCAGTACTTC
CASSPSGSYEQYF
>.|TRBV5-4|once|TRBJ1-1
TGTGCCAGCAGCGTACAGGGCACGAACACTGAAGCTTTCTTT
CASSVQGTNTEAFF
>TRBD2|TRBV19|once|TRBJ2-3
TGTGCCAGTAGCGCCGACTTGGGACTAGCGGGAGGTTCATATACGCAGTATTTT
CASSADLGLAGGSYTQYF
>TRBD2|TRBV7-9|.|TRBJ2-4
TGTGCCAGCAGCCCCGGGATAGCGGGGTTCGTAAACATTCAGTACTTC
CASSPGIAGFVNIQYF
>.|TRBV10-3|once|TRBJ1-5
TGTGCCATCAGTGGTGACGAGGCTACGGAACCCCAGCATTTT
CAISGDEATEPQHF
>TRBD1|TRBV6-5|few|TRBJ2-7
TGTGCCAGCAGGCCGGGACAGACCCCCTACGAGCAGTACTTC
CASRPGQTPYEQYF
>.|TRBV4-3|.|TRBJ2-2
TGCGCCAGCAGCCAAGATGAGCGATGGACCGGGGAGCTGTTTTTT
CASSQDERWTGELFF
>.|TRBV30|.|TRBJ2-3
TGTGCTTGCACACCTAGCACAGATACGCAGTATTTT
CACTPSTDTQYF
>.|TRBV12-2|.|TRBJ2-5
TGTGCAAGTCGCTTAGTACGGCGGGGGGGCCTAGAGACCCAGTACTTC
CASRLVRRGGLETQYF
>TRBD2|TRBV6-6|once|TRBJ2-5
TGTGCCAGCAGTTATAGCGGGAAGGAGACCCAGTACTTC
CASSYSGKETQYF
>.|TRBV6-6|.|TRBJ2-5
TGTGCCAGCAGTTACACGGCGGGAGAGACCCAGTACTTC
CASSYTAGETQYF
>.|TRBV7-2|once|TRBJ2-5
TGTGCCAGCAGCCTTCGAGCCCGGACTGGGGAGACCCAGTACTTC
CASSLRARTGETQYF
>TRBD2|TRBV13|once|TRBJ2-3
TGTGCCAGCACCCCCGGACTAGCGGGAGATACGCAGTATTTT
CASTPGLAGDTQYF
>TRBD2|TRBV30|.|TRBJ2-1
TGTGCCTGGAGAGCAGCGGGAGTTAACAATGAGCAGTTCTTC
CAWRAAGVNNEQFF
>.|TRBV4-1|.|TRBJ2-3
TGCGCCAGCAGAAAGGAGTTCTCTAGCACAGATACGCAGTATTTT
CASRKEFSSTDTQYF
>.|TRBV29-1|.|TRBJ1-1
TGCAGCGTTGAAGGGACGATCAGGGCTGAAGCTTTCTTT
CSVEGTIRAEAFF
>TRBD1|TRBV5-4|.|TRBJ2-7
TGTGCCAGCAGCTTGGATTCGACAGGGCAACAGTACTTC
CASSLDSTGQQYF
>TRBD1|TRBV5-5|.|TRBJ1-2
TGTGCCAGCAGCTTAGACCTCGGACAGGGCATTTACTACACCTTC
CASSLDLGQGIYYTF
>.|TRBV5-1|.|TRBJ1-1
TGCGCCAGCAGCAATAGGTCCCGGGGGAACACTGAAGCTTTCTTT
CASSNRSRGNTEAFF
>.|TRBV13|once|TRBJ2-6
TGTGCCAGCAGCTCCCCTTTGGGAGCGTTCTCTGGGGCCAACGTCCTGACTTTC
CASSSPLGAFSGANVLTF
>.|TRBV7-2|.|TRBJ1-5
TGTGCCAGCAGCTTCAGGGGCGCAGGGCAGCCCCAGCATTTT
CASSFRGAGQPQHF
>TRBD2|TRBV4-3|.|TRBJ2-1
TGCGCCAGCAGCCAAATACTAGCGAATAACAATGAGCAGTTCTTC
CASSQILANNNEQFF
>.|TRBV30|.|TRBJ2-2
TGTGCCTGGAGTGTACAGGTCGGGGAGCTGTTTTTT
CAWSVQVGELFF
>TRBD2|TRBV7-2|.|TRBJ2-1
TGTGCCAGCAGCGAAGCCGGGACTAGCGGCTACAATGAGCAGTTCTTC
CASSEAGTSGYNEQFF
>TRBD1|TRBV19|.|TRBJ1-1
TGTGCCAGTAGTTCGACCGGGACAGGGGGGACTGAAGCTTTCTTT
CASSSTGTGGTEAFF
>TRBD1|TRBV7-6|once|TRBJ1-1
TGTGCCAGCAGCTTATGGGACAGTGAAGCTTTCTTT
CASSLWDSEAFF